Shown below are 25 T cell receptor beta chains from a single sample sequenced in a study of T cells in Graves' hyperthyroidism and ophthalmopathy. Amplification yielded TCR beta CDR3 regions, with RNA transcripts as the source. When the TCR CDR3 underwent first-round RT-PCR, the HTBI primer set was used. TCRdb passed the multiplex PCR reads through MiXCR, listing each CDR3 protein once. Among about 500,000 distinct CDR3 sequences listed, roughly 18% were seen once. The specimen sequenced was blood. These receptors were taken from a woman younger than 30 with Graves' ophthalmopathy.

V gene TRBV29-1 combines with J gene TRBJ1-2; 9 bases align to TRBD1. J lost 6 bases, V lost 7 bases, and 9 bases had no gene match. There are 13 residues in the CDR3. CDR1 and CDR2 (germline): SQVTM, ANQGSEA. The CDR3 coding sequence is TGCAGCGCCCCGGGACAGGGACTTGATGGCTACACCTTC. This encodes CSAPGQGLDGYTF.

This clonotype was recorded a few times. Here the CDR3 reads CATSRVWDEQYF. In nucleotides, the CDR3 is TGTGCCACCAGCAGAGTTTGGGACGAGCAGTACTTC. The V gene is TRBV15, the J gene TRBJ2-7; no clear D. This CDR3 is 12 amino acids long. The V end was cut by 1 base, the J end by 5 bases, with 6 bases between. Germline V gene lookup returns CDR1 LNHNV and CDR2 YYDKDF (reference sequence).

This clonotype has at least ten counts. The chain recombines TRBV7-9 with TRBJ1-4; D gene unclear. This CDR3 region has 17 residues. Trimming removed 5 bases at V and 8 bases at J, with 24 bases between. Germline values: CDR1 SEHNR, CDR2 FQNEAQ (reference sequence). Written as DNA, the CDR3 is TGTGCCAGCAGCCCCCTCCAAGTTGATTTAAGAGTAGAAAAACTGTTTTTT. Translated: CASSPLQVDLRVEKLFF.

V gene TRBV6-1 combines with J gene TRBJ1-4; 7 bases align to TRBD1. Germline lookup yields CDR1 MNHNS and CDR2 SASEGT. V dropped 6 bases and J dropped 5; count of bases not matched to a gene: 12. The CDR3 extends over 16 amino acids. The CDR3 sequence is CASSSLTGPGNEKLFF. For the CDR3, the DNA is TGTGCCAGCAGCAGCTTGACAGGGCCTGGGAATGAAAAACTGTTTTTT.

Only a few counts were recorded for this clonotype. The chain is built from TRBV30 and TRBJ1-1; TRBD1 might be the D (6 bases). The CDR3 runs to 17 residues. The V and J ends lost 2 bases and 0 bases respectively, with 19 bases between them. Germline V gene lookup returns CDR1 GTSNPN and CDR2 SVGIG (reference sequence). The CDR3 DNA sequence: TGTGCCTGGAGTCCCTTAGGGGGTGGGCGCATGAACACTGAAGCTTTCTTT. Translation gives CAWSPLGGGRMNTEAFF.

This clonotype was recorded at least ten times. The chain recombines TRBV2 with TRBJ2-5; D tentatively fits TRBD1 or TRBD2 (5 bases each). Per germline, CDR1 SNHLY and CDR2 FYNNEI. V shed 6 bases and J shed 5 bases, with 10 bases lying between them. The CDR3 consists of 12 residues. The CDR3 region has the DNA TGTGCCAGCAGAGAGGGGATGGAGACCCAGTACTTC. Translation: CASREGMETQYF. Based on the CDR3 plus reference TRBV2 and TRBJ2-5, the full variable domain is EPEVTQTPSHQVTQMGQEVILRCVPISNHLYFYWYRQILGQKVEFLVSFYNNEISEKSEIFDDQFSVERPDGSNFTLKIRSTKLEDSAMYFCASREGMETQYFGPGTRLLVL.

This clonotype came up many times. Written as DNA, the CDR3 is TGTGCCAGCAGCTTACGGCAGGTCTACGAGCAGTACTTC. As protein: CASSLRQVYEQYF. V usage is TRBV7-8 and J usage is TRBJ2-7, with D uncertain. This CDR3 has 13 residues. Germline lookup yields CDR1 SGHVS and CDR2 FQNEAQ. V was shortened by 2 bases and J by 3 bases, with 8 bases between the two germline ends.

In this sample, this clonotype turned up a few times. The V gene is TRBV3-1, the J gene TRBJ1-4; 7 bases match TRBD1. Germline CDR1 reads LGHDT; CDR2 reads YNNKEL (reference sequence). The V and J ends lost 0 bases and 5 bases, in that order; junction bases with no gene match: 9. CDR3 length: 17 amino acids. The CDR3 DNA reads TGTGCCAGCAGCCAAGATAGGTTGACAGGGAGGAATGAAAAACTGTTTTTT. It is translated as CASSQDRLTGRNEKLFF.

At least ten counts were recorded for this clonotype. CDR3 region: CASSLNFASEAFF. The CDR3 region has the DNA TGTGCCAGCAGCTTAAATTTCGCCAGTGAAGCTTTCTTT. This rearrangement joins TRBV7-2 to TRBJ1-1; D gene unclear. V was shortened by 2 bases and J by 7 bases, with 11 bases between the two germline ends. This CDR3 contains 13 residues. The germline V gene has CDR1 SGHTA and CDR2 FQGNSA. Variable domain in full (rest from reference TRBV7-2 and TRBJ1-1): GAGVSQSPSNKVTEKGKDVELRCDPISGHTALYWYRQSLGQGLEFLIYFQGNSAPDKSGLPSDRFSAERTGGSVSTLTIQRTQQEDSAVYLCASSLNFASEAFFGQGTRLTVV.

This clonotype occurred many times. The gene calls are TRBV28 and TRBJ1-6, with no clear D. This CDR3 is 14 amino acids long. The germline V gene has CDR1 MDHEN and CDR2 SYDVKM. The ends were cut back, 2 bases at V and 7 bases at J, with 9 bases in the middle. The CDR3 sequence: CASSLTRFNSPLHF. The CDR3 nucleotides are TGTGCCAGCAGTTTAACCAGATTCAATTCACCCCTCCACTTT.

V and J are TRBV7-8 and TRBJ2-2, with unresolved D. Germline V gene data show CDR1 as SGHVS and CDR2 as FQNEAQ. V lost 5 bases and J 2 bases, leaving 12 bases between the germline ends. CDR3 length: 15 amino acids. The CDR3 DNA sequence: TGTGCCAGCAGCCCGACCCTCAGTAACACCGGGGAGCTGTTTTTT. Protein: CASSPTLSNTGELFF.

This clonotype was seen a few times. A read error may be the cause here, since a much bigger clone is one base away. The rearrangement uses TRBV5-1 and TRBJ1-1; D is perhaps TRBD1 (6 bases). Germline lookup yields CDR1 SGHRS and CDR2 YFSETQ. CDR3 size: 15 residues. In DNA, the CDR3 is TGCGCCAGCAGCCGGAGGACAGATATGAACACTGAAGCTTCCTTT. Protein product: CASSRRTDMNTEASF.

This clonotype was observed at least ten times. This chain joins TRBV2 and TRBJ1-5; 10 bases map to TRBD1. V dropped 4 bases and J dropped 6; count of bases not matched to a gene: 9. This CDR3 has 16 residues. Per the germline V gene, CDR1 is SNHLY and CDR2 is FYNNEI. The CDR3 DNA reads as TGTGCCAGCAGTGCTCGGGTGGACAGGGGGACTCAGCCCCAGCATTTT. Translated, it gives CASSARVDRGTQPQHF.

This clonotype was seen repeatedly, ten times or more. The V and J genes are TRBV2 and TRBJ2-5; TRBD2 matches 11 bases. The germline V gene has CDR1 SNHLY and CDR2 FYNNEI. CDR3 size: 17 residues. J lost 5 bases, V lost 5 bases, and 13 bases had no gene match. Here the CDR3 reads CASSNDNTGLAAETQYF. In DNA form, the CDR3 reads TGTGCCAGCAGTAACGATAATACGGGACTAGCGGCGGAGACCCAGTACTTC.

This clonotype was seen repeatedly, ten times or more. The J gene is TRBJ2-7, the V gene TRBV5-1; a possible D gene is TRBD2 (6 bases). There are 15 residues in the CDR3. Germline CDR1 SGHRS, CDR2 YFSETQ. Trimming removed 5 bases at V and 5 bases at J, with 20 bases between. DNA of the CDR3: TGCGCCAGCAGGCCGGCCGGTCTGGAGGGGCACGAGCAGTACTTC. It specifies CASRPAGLEGHEQYF.

There are a few counts of this clonotype. V gene TRBV2 combines with J gene TRBJ2-3; TRBD2 might be the D (5 bases). CDR1 is SNHLY and CDR2 is FYNNEI in the germline V gene. The ends were cut back, 1 base at V and 6 bases at J, with 11 bases in the middle. CDR3 size: 14 residues. This CDR3 is CASSEEVSGDTQYF. As DNA, the CDR3 is TGTGCCAGCAGTGAAGAGGTGTCGGGGGATACGCAGTATTTT.

This clonotype was counted ten times or more. The chain's CDR3 is CAWTPTGNEQFF. The CDR3 nucleotides read TGTGCCTGGACCCCGACAGGGAATGAGCAGTTCTTC. The V call is TRBV30, the J call TRBJ2-1; 7 nucleotides line up with TRBD1. The germline V gene encodes CDR1 GTSNPN and CDR2 SVGIG (reference sequence). V was clipped by 4 bases and J by 7 bases; unmatched bases: 4. The CDR3 runs 12 residues.

This clonotype was seen more than once but under ten times. The chain combines TRBV27 with TRBJ2-7; TRBD1 aligns across 7 bases. Germline lookup yields CDR1 MNHEY and CDR2 SMNVEV (reference sequence). V dropped 6 bases and J dropped 2; count of bases not matched to a gene: 7. The CDR3 spans 14 residues. The DNA for the CDR3 is TGTGCCAGCAGCATACAGGGGTCGACCTACGAGCAGTACTTC. Amino acid sequence: CASSIQGSTYEQYF.

The rearrangement joins TRBV4-1 to TRBJ2-3; the match to TRBD2 covers 7 bases. The CDR3 length is 18 residues. Germline V gives CDR1 MGHRA, CDR2 YSYEKL. After removal of 1 base from V and 0 bases from J, the junction contained 10 bases not matched to a gene. In DNA, the CDR3 is TGCGCCAGCAGCCAAGGGTTCGATTTGGGGGGGAGCACAGATACGCAGTATTTT. Translating it yields CASSQGFDLGGSTDTQYF.

The chain employs TRBV5-1 and TRBJ1-2; no reliable D call. Trimming took 4 bases from V and 5 from J, leaving 15 bases between them. The germline V gene encodes CDR1 SGHRS and CDR2 YFSETQ. The CDR3 spans 14 residues. For the CDR3, the DNA is TGCGCCAGCAGCCCGCAGAGGGCCTTTTATGGCTACACCTTC. The encoded protein is CASSPQRAFYGYTF. The whole variable domain, filled in from reference TRBV5-1 and TRBJ1-2, reads KAGVTQTPRYLIKTRGQQVTLSCSPISGHRSVSWYQQTPGQGLQFLFEYFSETQRNKGNFPGRFSGRQFSNSRSEMNVSTLELGDSALYLCASSPQRAFYGYTFGSGTRLTVV.

The V call is TRBV10-3, the J call TRBJ2-3; TRBD2 matches 10 bases. The germline V gene encodes CDR1 ENHRY and CDR2 SYGVKD. V trimming: 6 bases; J trimming: 0 bases; junction bases outside the gene matches: 6. CDR3 length: 16 amino acids. CDR3 region: CAIRSGGAGSTDTQYF. The CDR3 nucleotides read TGTGCCATCAGGAGCGGGGGGGCAGGTAGCACAGATACGCAGTATTTT.

This clonotype was counted ten times or more. V gene TRBV27 combines with J gene TRBJ1-4, with D unresolved. CDR3 length: 12 amino acids. Per the germline V gene, CDR1 is MNHEY and CDR2 is SMNVEV (reference sequence). V lost 6 bases and J lost 8, with 10 bases in between. CDR3 protein: CASSRSGEKLFF. Here the CDR3 DNA reads TGTGCCAGCAGCCGGAGTGGGGAAAAACTGTTTTTT.

About this clonotype: Being one base from a much bigger clone, this may be a read error. The CDR3 sequence is CASSSHRGAEAFF. The DNA for the CDR3 is TGTGCCAGCAGTTCCCATCGGGGAGCTGAAGCTTTCTTT. V and J are TRBV6-1 and TRBJ1-1, with no clear D. This CDR3 is built from 13 residues. The V and J ends lost 5 bases and 6 bases respectively, with 13 bases between them. CDR1 is MNHNS, CDR2 SASEGT, per germline.

In its sample, this clonotype was seen a few times. This chain joins TRBV4-1 and TRBJ2-1; 8 bases are shared with TRBD1. Germline CDR1 MGHRA, CDR2 YSYEKL. V dropped 6 bases and J dropped 5; count of bases not matched to a gene: 6. The CDR3 length is 14 residues. CDR3 nucleotide sequence: TGCGCCAGCAGTACTAGGACAGGGCACAATGAGCAGTTCTTC. It specifies CASSTRTGHNEQFF.

Many counts were recorded for this clonotype. The chain has TRBV5-1 and TRBJ1-1; tentatively, D is TRBD1 (5 bases). The CDR3 runs 15 residues. V lost 1 base and J 3 bases, leaving 13 bases between the germline ends. Germline V gives CDR1 SGHRS, CDR2 YFSETQ. CDR3 amino acids: CASSLHPGTYTEAFF. The CDR3 DNA sequence: TGCGCCAGCAGCTTGCATCCAGGGACTTACACTGAAGCTTTCTTT.